This T cell receptor (beta chain) was obtained from a study of blood T cells in healthy people across ages (dated by TCRdb to between 2015 and 2017). In the study overall: In model experiments, template switching captured about one uniquely barcoded TCR beta cDNA molecule for every two T cells. Using the same blood draw, the study looked at two additional independent replicas of 1 million unique cDNA reads for two donors, one aged 18 to 30 and the other aged 80 or older. The donors were split into four age groups: young (average roughly 15 years), middle-aged (over 35), aged (more than 55) and long-lived (82). Using deep sequencing normalized with unique cDNA molecular identifiers, the study measured how TCR beta repertoire diversity changes with age.

Library preparation used 5' RACE. The instrument was an Illumina HiSeq 2500. A second PCR of roughly 7 to 11 cycles was run with a J-beta primer mix and a sample-barcoded 5' primer. A unique molecular identifier was introduced onto each TCR beta cDNA molecule by a template-switch 5' adaptor carrying 12 random nucleotides. Each sample yielded at least 3 million CDR3-containing paired-end reads. All of the RNA was converted into first-strand cDNA using the Mint cDNA synthesis kit, with a TRBC-specific oligonucleotide serving as the primer. All cDNA was treated with uracil-DNA glycosylase and then went through a first 18-cycle PCR with the universal primers M1SS and BC2_uni_R. The paper's processing steps were these. For normalization, 1 million high-quality reads, each with a distinct molecular identifier, were randomly selected from each sample. Reads sharing molecular identifiers were discarded rather than binned into consensus sequences. CDR3 identification, clonotype clustering and error correction used MiTCR with a Q25 quality threshold and the strictest error-elimination algorithm. Lower-bound total TCR beta diversity was estimated with a nonparametric unseen species model using Euler transformation. TCRdb cleaned the public reads at Q25 with fastp, built clones with MiXCR and kept in-frame beta chains. Each CDR3 protein gets just one entry, which takes the most common genes and DNA from the rows behind it. The V and J calls and clone size come from TCRdb's table, not from the authors' own analysis. This sample comprises roughly 550,000 distinct CDR3 sequences, around 24% of them detected only once. Roughly 10% of the sample belongs to the ten largest clones.

Sequences SQVTM (CDR1) and ANQGSEA (CDR2) are obtained from the germline V gene. Including the terminal cysteine and phenylalanine, the CDR3 comprises 13 residues. Only the CDR3 DNA is retained, 39 bases long and in frame from the first base. V loses 6 bases of germline sequence and J loses 3 bases, and the interval between the two ends is 12 bases. Overall study results and their limits: Estimates of total diversity based on one million sequenced T cells were considered lower bounds and underestimates. Bulk unsorted PBMC profiling prevented conclusive comparison of naive and antigen-experienced compartments. Compared with the aged group, the long-lived group had more naive CD4+ T cells, fewer expanded clones and increased TCR diversity, a pattern suggesting age selection. Donor CMV infection status was unknown, potentially confounding age-related changes in expanded clonotypes. Observed TCR beta diversity per million T cells fell roughly linearly with age, and a significant reduction was already apparent by age about 38. Observed TCR beta diversity correlated strongly with the percentage of naive T cells measured by flow cytometry.

Systemically healthy Caucasian individuals from Russia, 39 in total and aged about 6 to 100 years, were included as donors. Each donor gave about 9.7 milliliters of peripheral blood, drawn into EDTA-treated Vacutainer tubes. Ficoll-Paque density-gradient centrifugation was used to isolate PBMCs, with at least 7 million obtained per sample. Total RNA, at least 6 micrograms per sample, was extracted from PBMCs with Trizol reagent. The percentages of naive CD45RAhigh/CD27high T cells were determined by flow cytometry on a PBMC aliquot from every donor. In regard to this clonotype: This clone's antigen is unknown. Base-call qualities are not available, and no considerably larger clone is one nucleotide away.

These data are also associated with another study on T cells of mothers and their children. According to the second study: The donors were nine systemically healthy Caucasian individuals, made up of three mothers and their six children. cDNA synthesis consumed the entire amount of extracted RNA, loaded at around 1.5 ug RNA in each 15 ul reaction. In the second PCR, the M1S primer added sample barcodes and 2-4 random nucleotides. Over 8.5 million TCR beta CDR3 reads came from each mother, compared with 2.5 million to 3.5 million reads from each child. Thymic selection shapes the output of TCR recombination in a similar way in related and unrelated pairs, and inherited differences have a minor effect. Normalized repertoire overlap was always slightly but never significantly higher in related than unrelated mother-child pairs. No persistent microchimeric T cell clones were found, with a detection sensitivity of roughly 100 clones per million clonotypes. Deep NGS was used in the study to compare the TCR beta repertoires of mothers and children and to look for features that separate related mother-child pairs from unrelated individuals. The mean age was roughly 36 +/- 4 years for the mothers and about 10 +/- 4 years for the children. After adapters were ligated using NEBNext reagents, the libraries underwent 100+100 nt paired-end sequencing on an Illumina HiSeq 2000. To prevent cross-contamination, the mother and child libraries were prepared one month apart and sequenced in separate runs. For each donor, somewhere between about 450,000 and 2,000,000 distinct TCR beta clonotypes were identified. Naive TCR beta clonotypes were estimated from low-frequency clonotypes matched to each donor's FACS-determined naive share, without sorting.

The sample comprised blood. The rearranged segments are TRBV29-1 and TRBJ2-4; a tentative D match to TRBD2 spans 6 bases. This receptor was obtained from a boy aged 5-17 years in good health. The DNA sequence is as follows: TGCAGCGTGGCGGGGATTGTCAAAAACATTCAGTACTTC. Its protein is CSVAGIVKNIQYF. Extended through the reference TRBV29-1 and TRBJ2-4 proteins, this CDR3 yields the full variable domain: SAVISQKPSRDICQRGTSLTIQCQVDSQVTMMFWYRQQPGQSLTLIATANQGSEATYESGFVIDKFPISRPNLTFSTLTVSNMSPEDSSIYLCSVAGIVKNIQYFGAGTRLSVL.